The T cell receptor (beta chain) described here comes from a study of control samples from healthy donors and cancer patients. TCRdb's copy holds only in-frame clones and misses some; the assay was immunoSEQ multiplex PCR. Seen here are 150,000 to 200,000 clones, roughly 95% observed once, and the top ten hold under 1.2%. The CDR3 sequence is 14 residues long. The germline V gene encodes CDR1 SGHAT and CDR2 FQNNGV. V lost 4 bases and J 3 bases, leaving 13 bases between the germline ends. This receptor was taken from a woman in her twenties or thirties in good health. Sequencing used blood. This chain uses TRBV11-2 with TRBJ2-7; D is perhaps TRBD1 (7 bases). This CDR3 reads CASSWAGQYYEQYF. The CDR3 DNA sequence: TGTGCCAGCAGCTGGGCGGGACAGTACTACGAGCAGTACTTC.